This T cell receptor beta chain is drawn from a study of blood T cell repertoires in COVID-19. Study at large: Samples representing acute and convalescent COVID-19 were sourced from the United States, Italy and Spain.

Seattle patients were enrolled while actively infected and followed longitudinally. This clone was seen once. This CDR3 contains 18 residues. J gave up 2 bases and V 2 bases, and 14 bases lay outside the gene matches. Only in-frame clones appear in the TCRdb table, and some are missing; sequencing was by immunoSEQ multiplex PCR. The sample records under 150,000 clones, approximately 85% being singletons. The sequencing input was peripheral blood. This chain connects TRBV5-3 to TRBJ2-7; 9 bases map to TRBD1. TRBV5-3 is flagged as an ORF with uncertain function. This receptor was identified in a woman between 55 and 75 years old with COVID-19, enrolled during active disease. This CDR3 reads CARSFVSERDRAPYEQYF. CDR3 nucleotides: TGTGCCAGAAGCTTTGTCTCCGAAAGGGACAGGGCCCCCTACGAGCAGTACTTC.